The 25 T cell receptor beta chains given below trace back to one sample, sequenced in a study of a mutant IDH1 vaccine in newly diagnosed glioma. These receptors are not linked to any known antigen. Only in-frame clones appear in the TCRdb table, and some are missing; sequencing was by immunoSEQ multiplex PCR. Here the sample spans tens of thousands of clones, approximately 71% being singletons. Time point indicated: week 47, end of study. Doses of 300 ug of mutant IDH1 20-mer peptide were given with topical imiquimod. The specimen comprised PBMCs, sampled from a glioma patient whose treatment included an IDH1 peptide vaccine. Every receptor here comes from a man aged 50-59 years with glioma.

CDR3 in DNA: TGTGCCAGCAGCCCCGGGACTTACACCGGGGAGCTGTTTTTT. Protein sequence: CASSPGTYTGELFF. The chain is built from TRBV27 and TRBJ2-2, with D perhaps matching TRBD2 (6 bases). Deletions cut 6 bases from V and 3 bases from J, with 11 bases between. The CDR3 length is 14 residues. CDR1 is MNHEY, CDR2 SMNVEV, per germline (reference sequence).

The chain carries TRBV29-1 and TRBJ2-7, with D perhaps TRBD1 (6 bases). The CDR3 runs 11 residues. Germline CDR1 is SQVTM and CDR2 is ANQGSEA. Trimming pared 6 bases from V and 7 bases from J, leaving 13 bases between. The CDR3 loop reads CSVVVDREQYF. The CDR3 DNA follows: TGCAGCGTAGTGGTGGACAGAGAGCAGTACTTC.

The CDR3 region is CASSIGTVGDEQFF. CDR3 sequence (DNA): TGTGCCAGCAGCATCGGGACCGTAGGCGATGAGCAGTTCTTC. The chain has TRBV9 and TRBJ2-1; D could derive from TRBD1 or TRBD2 (5 bases each). V was shortened by 4 bases and J by 8 bases, with 16 bases between the two germline ends. This CDR3 contains 14 residues. Germline CDR1 SGDLS, CDR2 YYNGEE. The entire variable domain, with the rest obtained from reference TRBV9 and TRBJ2-1, is as follows: DSGVTQTPKHLITATGQRVTLRCSPRSGDLSVYWYQQSLDQGLQFLIQYYNGEERAKGNILERFSAQQFPDLHSELNLSSLELGDSALYFCASSIGTVGDEQFFGPGTRLTVL.

The CDR3 here is CASWGAAYEQYF. CDR3 sequence (DNA): TGTGCCAGTTGGGGGGCCGCCTACGAGCAGTACTTC. The V and J genes are TRBV6-6 and TRBJ2-7; TRBD1 or TRBD2 may be the D gene (6 bases each). Trimming removed 9 bases at V and 2 bases at J, with 11 bases between. Germline-derived CDR1 and CDR2 are MNHNY and SVGAGI (reference sequence). The CDR3 spans 12 residues.

The V and J genes are TRBV14 and TRBJ2-1; D is perhaps TRBD2 (5 bases). The germline V gene has CDR1 SGHDN and CDR2 FVKESK. The CDR3 length is 18 residues. V was clipped by 2 bases and J by 1 base, with 18 bases between them. The CDR3 coding sequence is TGTGCCAGCAGCCAATCCCACGGGCAACGGGGATCCTACAATGAGCAGTTCTTC. Its protein is CASSQSHGQRGSYNEQFF. Full variable domain (remainder filled in from reference TRBV14 and TRBJ2-1): EAGVTQFPSHSVIEKGQTVTLRCDPISGHDNLYWYRRVMGKEIKFLLHFVKESKQDESGMPNNRFLAERTGGTYSTLKVQPAELEDSGVYFCASSQSHGQRGSYNEQFFGPGTRLTVL.

The chain carries TRBV28 and TRBJ1-3; D unclear. The CDR3 sequence is 11 residues long. V was trimmed by 3 bases and J by 16 bases, leaving 13 bases between them. Germline values: CDR1 MDHEN, CDR2 SYDVKM. The CDR3 sequence is CASSFPGVLYF. The CDR3 DNA sequence: TGTGCCAGCAGTTTCCCAGGTGTTCTGTATTTT.

Points on this clone: Distinct nucleotide sequences in the sample also encode this CDR3. The chain links TRBV6-5 to TRBJ2-5; 9 nucleotides match TRBD1. This CDR3 has 15 amino acids. With 4 bases clipped from V and 2 bases from J, the junction kept 5 bases outside the gene matches. Germline CDR1 MNHEY, CDR2 SVGAGI. The CDR3 sequence is CASSSGTGKQETQYF. DNA for the CDR3: TGTGCCAGCAGTTCAGGGACAGGGAAGCAAGAGACCCAGTACTTC.

This clone occurred a few times. The J gene is TRBJ1-6, the V gene TRBV10-3; 7 nucleotides align to TRBD1. The CDR3 totals 13 residues. The germline CDR1 and CDR2 sequences are ENHRY and SYGVKD. V was clipped by 6 bases and J by 5 bases; unmatched bases: 1. Written as DNA, the CDR3 is TGTGCCATCAGAGACAGGGATAATTCACCCCTCCACTTT. This translates into CAIRDRDNSPLHF.

This clone was detected only a few times. The chain uses TRBV15 and TRBJ2-7, with D tentatively TRBD2 (5 bases). V lost 6 bases, J lost 7 bases, and 13 bases lay in between. Germline CDR1 and CDR2: LNHNV and YYDKDF (reference sequence). This CDR3 has 12 amino acids. CDR3 amino acids: CATRTRRGEQYF. The CDR3 nucleotides are TGTGCCACCAGAACACGCCGAGGGGAGCAGTACTTC. The full variable domain, completed using reference TRBV15 and TRBJ2-7, is DAMVIQNPRYQVTQFGKPVTLSCSQTLNHNVMYWYQQKSSQAPKLLFHYYDKDFNNEADTPDNFQSRRPNTSFCFLDIRSPGLGDTAMYLCATRTRRGEQYFGPGTRLTVT.

This rearrangement joins TRBV7-2 to TRBJ2-7, with D possibly TRBD1 on 6 matching bases. The germline gives CDR1 SGHTA, CDR2 FQGNSA. V was pared by 1 base and J by 6 bases, with 16 bases between. CDR3 length: 15 amino acids. CDR3 sequence: CASSLEGRGWGEQYF. The CDR3 bases are TGTGCCAGCAGCTTAGAAGGCAGGGGTTGGGGCGAGCAGTACTTC.

This clone was picked up a small number of times. V gene TRBV7-8 combines with J gene TRBJ1-5, with no clear D. Germline V gene data show CDR1 as SGHVS and CDR2 as FQNEAQ. This CDR3 spans 14 amino acids. With 3 bases removed from V and 2 bases from J, the gap between germline ends came to 8 bases. The CDR3 coding sequence is TGTGCCAGCAGCTTTGGAGCTCGCAATCAGCCCCAGCATTTT. As protein: CASSFGARNQPQHF.

This rearrangement joins TRBV18 to TRBJ1-1; perhaps TRBD1 as D (6 bases). Trimming removed 2 bases from V and 1 base from J, with 14 bases in between. CDR1 KGHSH and CDR2 LQKENI come from the germline V gene. This CDR3 spans 16 amino acids. In DNA, the CDR3 is TGTGCCAGCTCACCAGGACGGAGGGGGGAGAACACTGAAGCTTTCTTT. Encoded protein: CASSPGRRGENTEAFF. Full variable domain (outside the CDR3, taken from reference TRBV18 and TRBJ1-1): NAGVMQNPRHLVRRRGQEARLRCSPMKGHSHVYWYRQLPEEGLKFMVYLQKENIIDESGMPKERFSAEFPKEGPSILRIQQVVRGDSAAYFCASSPGRRGENTEAFFGQGTRLTVV.

The table lists this clone with a few counts. The chain recombines TRBV9 with TRBJ1-5; 9 bases agree with TRBD1. Germline V lookup: CDR1 SGDLS, CDR2 YYNGEE. This CDR3 region has 15 residues. The V gene end was trimmed by 3 bases and the J gene end by 4 bases; junction bases not matched to a gene: 5. The CDR3 loop is CASSAGTGNNQPQHF. The CDR3 DNA is TGTGCCAGCAGCGCCGGGACAGGGAATAATCAGCCCCAGCATTTT.

This rearrangement joins TRBV20-1 to TRBJ2-3; TRBD2 matches 7 bases. Germline V lookup: CDR1 DFQATT, CDR2 SNEGSKA (reference sequence). The CDR3 is 11 amino acids. V lost 5 bases, J lost 12 bases, and 8 bases stayed unmatched. CDR3: CSASAGPRQYF. The CDR3 DNA is TGCAGTGCTTCAGCGGGACCCCGACAGTATTTT.

The rearrangement joins TRBV2 to TRBJ1-5; tentative D call: TRBD1 (5 bases). Trimming removed 5 bases at V and 0 bases at J, with 11 bases between. This CDR3 region has 15 residues. Germline-derived CDR1 and CDR2 are SNHLY and FYNNEI. This chain's CDR3 is CASSSQGVSNQPQHF. CDR3 sequence (DNA): TGTGCCAGCAGTTCCCAAGGGGTTAGCAATCAGCCCCAGCATTTT.

This rearrangement joins TRBV5-6 to TRBJ1-2, with D unclear. The CDR3 runs 13 residues. Germline CDR1 and CDR2: SGHDT and YYEEEE. V was trimmed by 3 bases and J by 3 bases, leaving 9 bases between them. The CDR3: CASSSPKDYGYTF. The DNA for the CDR3 is TGTGCCAGCAGCTCGCCGAAGGACTATGGCTACACCTTC.

This clone rates as medium-sized. The chain carries TRBV4-3 and TRBJ1-5, with TRBD1 as a possible D gene (5 bases). Trimming shortened V by 4 bases and J by 4 bases, and 14 bases separated the two germline ends. Germline V gives CDR1 LGHNA, CDR2 YSLEER. This CDR3 is built from 15 residues. The CDR3: CASSLDRALNQPQHF. The CDR3 DNA follows: TGCGCCAGCAGCCTAGACAGAGCCCTTAATCAGCCCCAGCATTTT.

V and J are TRBV15 and TRBJ1-4; D perhaps matches TRBD1 (5 bases). The CDR3 contains 16 residues. V was clipped by 0 bases and J by 8 bases, with 16 bases between them. The germline CDR1 and CDR2 sequences are LNHNV and YYDKDF (reference sequence). CDR3 in amino acids: CATSRERSGAGEKLFF. The CDR3 nucleotides are TGTGCCACCAGCAGAGAACGATCCGGGGCTGGGGAAAAACTGTTTTTT.

This chain connects TRBV7-3 to TRBJ1-2, with 11 bases identical to TRBD1. This CDR3 has 15 residues. V shed 4 bases and J 8 bases; nucleotides not matched to a gene: 9. Germline-derived CDR1 and CDR2 are SGHTA and FQGTGA. The CDR3 is CASSSTGTGGGGYTF. CDR3 bases: TGTGCCAGCAGCTCGACCGGGACAGGGGGTGGCGGCTACACCTTC. Based on the CDR3 plus reference TRBV7-3 and TRBJ1-2, the full variable domain is GAGVSQTPSNKVTEKGKYVELRCDPISGHTALYWYRQSLGQGPEFLIYFQGTGAADDSGLPNDRFFAVRPEGSVSTLKIQRTERGDSAVYLCASSSTGTGGGGYTFGSGTRLTVV.

This sequence joins TRBV19 and TRBJ1-4; tentatively, D is TRBD1 (6 bases). The CDR3 loop spans 14 amino acids. Germline V lookup: CDR1 LNHDA, CDR2 SQIVND (reference sequence). V was cut by 10 bases and J by 4 bases, with 16 bases left in between. The CDR3 region has the DNA TGTGCCACCACAGAGGGGGGTTATAATGAAAAACTGTTTTTT. Amino acid sequence: CATTEGGYNEKLFF.

The rearrangement links TRBV7-8 to TRBJ2-7; D might be TRBD1 (5 bases). CDR1 is SGHVS and CDR2 is FQNEAQ in the germline V gene. This CDR3 spans 12 amino acids. V dropped 10 bases and J dropped 1 base, with 11 bases sitting between them. The CDR3 sequence is CATEKGSYEQYF. The CDR3 nucleotides read TGTGCCACCGAAAAGGGGTCCTACGAGCAGTACTTC.

This chain joins TRBV9 and TRBJ1-1; TRBD1 agrees at 7 bases. J gave up 7 bases and V 0 bases, and 3 bases lay outside the gene matches. This CDR3 is built from 13 residues. CDR1 SGDLS and CDR2 YYNGEE come from the germline V gene. CDR3 DNA sequence: TGTGCCAGCAGCGTAGGGACAGGACTTGAAGCTTTCTTT. It yields the protein CASSVGTGLEAFF.

This chain uses TRBV5-1 with TRBJ2-7; 9 nucleotides align to TRBD1. This CDR3 contains 14 residues. Germline CDR1 is SGHRS and CDR2 is YFSETQ. V dropped 5 bases and J dropped 3; count of bases not matched to a gene: 6. The CDR3 DNA reads as TGCGCCAGCAGGCCGGGACAGGGCGGCTACGAGCAGTACTTC. The encoded protein is CASRPGQGGYEQYF.

This sequence joins TRBV5-6 and TRBJ2-5; 11 bases fit TRBD2. Per the germline V gene, CDR1 is SGHDT and CDR2 is YYEEEE. This CDR3 contains 16 residues. V trimming: 4 bases; J trimming: 4 bases; junction bases outside the gene matches: 9. The CDR3 reads CASSLSGGAFGETQYF. Written as DNA, the CDR3 is TGTGCCAGCAGCCTTAGCGGGGGGGCCTTCGGAGAGACCCAGTACTTC.

The rearrangement joins TRBV6-6 to TRBJ2-7, with D unclear. From germline, CDR1 is MNHNY and CDR2 SVGAGI (reference sequence). Between the trimmed V and J ends, which lost 6 bases and 9 bases, there was a span of 18 bases. The CDR3 totals 13 residues. Here the CDR3 DNA reads TGTGCCAGCAGCCCCTCGAGCGTGTCCCCGCAGTACTTC. Its protein product is CASSPSSVSPQYF.